These 27 T cell receptor beta chains were sequenced from one sample in a study of blood T cell repertoires in COVID-19. Method: immunoSEQ multiplex PCR; TCRdb's copy keeps in-frame clones and lacks some. The sample includes some 70,000 clones, roughly four fifths of them seen just once. Sequencing was done on a sample of peripheral blood. These receptors originate from a woman aged 70-85 years with acute or convalescent COVID-19.

This sequence joins TRBV18 and TRBJ1-6, with D perhaps TRBD1 (6 bases). V was cut by 2 bases and J by 10 bases, with 12 bases left in between. The CDR3 is made up of 14 amino acids. Per the germline V gene, CDR1 is KGHSH and CDR2 is LQKENI. The CDR3: CASSPTGSESPLHF. CDR3 bases: TGTGCCAGCTCACCAACAGGGTCGGAATCACCCCTCCACTTT.

This clone was counted only a few times. This chain connects TRBV5-5 to TRBJ2-3, with 10 bases identical to TRBD2. The V and J ends lost 4 bases and 5 bases, in that order; junction bases with no gene match: 19. CDR3 length equals 19 residues. The germline V gene encodes CDR1 SGHKS and CDR2 YYEKEE (reference sequence). CDR3 loop: CASSPWVAGGSPGVDTQYF. CDR3 sequence (DNA): TGTGCCAGCAGCCCCTGGGTAGCGGGGGGATCCCCCGGAGTAGATACGCAGTATTTT.

This clone was seen more than once but under ten times. The rearrangement uses TRBV27 and TRBJ1-5, with D perhaps TRBD1 (5 bases). The ends were cut back, 4 bases at V and 0 bases at J, with 10 bases in the middle. Germline assignment: CDR1 MNHEY and CDR2 SMNVEV (reference sequence). The CDR3 has 15 amino acids. The CDR3 loop reads CASSWGRNSNQPQHF. Here the CDR3 DNA reads TGTGCCAGCAGTTGGGGGAGGAATAGCAATCAGCCCCAGCATTTT.

V gene TRBV29-1 combines with J gene TRBJ2-3, with TRBD2 matching 9 bases. The CDR3 consists of 16 residues. Trimming took 8 bases from V and 1 from J; bases not matched to a gene: 13. CDR1 and CDR2 from the germline V gene are SQVTM and ANQGSEA. CDR3 DNA: TGCAGCTTCTTGGGGGCGGGAGGGCTTGGCACAGATACGCAGTATTTT. Amino acids: CSFLGAGGLGTDTQYF.

This sequence joins TRBV7-9 and TRBJ1-2, with D tentatively TRBD1 (6 bases). The CDR3 is 12 amino acids. CDR1 is SEHNR and CDR2 is FQNEAQ in the germline V gene (reference sequence). V was pared by 5 bases and J by 3 bases, with 7 bases between. CDR3 in DNA: TGTGCCAGCAGCCCAGGGGACTATGGCTACACCTTC. Translating gives CASSPGDYGYTF. Variable domain in full (rest from reference TRBV7-9 and TRBJ1-2): DTGVSQNPRHKITKRGQNVTFRCDPISEHNRLYWYRQTLGQGPEFLTYFQNEAQLEKSRLLSDRFSAERPKGSFSTLEIQRTEQGDSAMYLCASSPGDYGYTFGSGTRLTVV.

The chain recombines TRBV19 with TRBJ2-3, with 8 nucleotides matching TRBD1. CDR3 length: 13 amino acids. The J segment lost 11 bases and the V segment lost 4 bases, leaving 8 bases of the junction unmatched. CDR1 and CDR2 from the germline V gene are LNHDA and SQIVND (reference sequence). CDR3 amino acids: CASSTFGQGEQYF. The CDR3 nucleotides are TGTGCCAGTAGTACCTTCGGACAGGGAGAGCAGTATTTT.

This clone appeared a few times. V and J are TRBV9 and TRBJ1-4; D may be TRBD1 (5 bases). V shed 4 bases and J shed 6 bases, with 16 bases lying between them. Germline V gene lookup returns CDR1 SGDLS and CDR2 YYNGEE. This CDR3 comprises 15 residues. In DNA form, the CDR3 reads TGTGCCAGCAGCCTTATGGGCGGGGCGGATGAAAAACTGTTTTTT. Translating it yields CASSLMGGADEKLFF.

The V call is TRBV29-1, the J call TRBJ2-7; 8 bases align to TRBD1. In germline, CDR1 is SQVTM, CDR2 ANQGSEA. The CDR3 runs 13 residues. V was clipped by 5 bases and J by 0 bases; unmatched bases: 3. The CDR3 DNA is TGCAGCGTTCGGACAGGGAGCTCCTACGAGCAGTACTTC. It codes for CSVRTGSSYEQYF.

DNA for the CDR3: TGTGCCAGCAGCTCGAAATTTGAAAGGGGGTCCTACAATGAGCAGTTCTTC. It codes for CASSSKFERGSYNEQFF. This rearrangement joins TRBV5-4 to TRBJ2-1, with D possibly TRBD1 on 6 matching bases. Germline loops: CDR1 SGHNT, CDR2 YYREEE (reference sequence). The CDR3 is 17 amino acids. The V end was cut by 3 bases, the J end by 1 base, with 17 bases between. Full variable domain (rest looked up from reference TRBV5-4 and TRBJ2-1): ETGVTQSPTHLIKTRGQQVTLRCSSQSGHNTVSWYQQALGQGPQFIFQYYREEENGRGNFPPRFSGLQFPNYSSELNVNALELDDSALYLCASSSKFERGSYNEQFFGPGTRLTVL.

The V and J genes are TRBV15 and TRBJ2-1; 9 positions match TRBD2. From germline, CDR1 is LNHNV and CDR2 YYDKDF (reference sequence). The CDR3 is 17 residues long. V shed 0 bases and J 3 bases; nucleotides not matched to a gene: 6. The CDR3 protein is CATSRDRKAGGYNEQFF. The CDR3 DNA follows: TGTGCCACCAGCAGAGATAGGAAAGCGGGAGGCTACAATGAGCAGTTCTTC. The full variable domain, rest sourced from reference TRBV15 and TRBJ2-1, is DAMVIQNPRYQVTQFGKPVTLSCSQTLNHNVMYWYQQKSSQAPKLLFHYYDKDFNNEADTPDNFQSRRPNTSFCFLDIRSPGLGDTAMYLCATSRDRKAGGYNEQFFGPGTRLTVL.

This clone appeared once. The chain uses TRBV10-3 and TRBJ2-2; tentatively, D is TRBD1 (6 bases). V lost 4 bases and J 4 bases, leaving 10 bases between the germline ends. The CDR3 is 14 residues long. Looked up from germline, CDR1 is ENHRY and CDR2 is SYGVKD. CDR3 sequence: CAISVTGSTGELFF. CDR3 coding DNA: TGTGCCATCAGTGTAACAGGGTCCACCGGGGAGCTGTTTTTT.

The chain joins TRBV27 to TRBJ2-3; 9 nucleotides match TRBD2. The V gene's germline CDR1 is MNHEY and CDR2 SMNVEV (reference sequence). J was trimmed by 1 base and V by 2 bases; bases with no gene match: 4. This CDR3 has 16 amino acids. The CDR3 nucleotides are TGTGCCAGCAGTTTACGGCGCGGGAGGGGCACAGATACGCAGTATTTT. It translates to CASSLRRGRGTDTQYF.

The chain is built from TRBV25-1 and TRBJ1-2; 8 bases line up with TRBD1. The V gene end was trimmed by 4 bases and the J gene end by 6 bases; junction bases not matched to a gene: 10. The CDR3 length is 15 residues. Germline assignment: CDR1 MGHDK and CDR2 SYGVNS. The CDR3 DNA sequence: TGTGCCAGCAGTGTACCAGGGGGCCCATTGGATGGCTACACCTTC. It is translated as CASSVPGGPLDGYTF.

As for this clone: Other DNA sequences in this sample translate to the same CDR3. This chain connects TRBV19 to TRBJ1-1; D gene ambiguous. Germline V gene sequence: CDR1 LNHDA, CDR2 SQIVND (reference sequence). The CDR3 runs 13 residues. The V end lost 2 bases, the J end lost 3 bases, and 7 bases lay between the germline ends. This CDR3 is CASSISRDTEAFF. The DNA for the CDR3 is TGTGCCAGTAGTATAAGCCGGGACACTGAAGCTTTCTTT.

The chain carries TRBV6-5 and TRBJ1-5, with 7 bases identical to TRBD1. Unmatched junction bases numbered 5, after V lost 6 bases and J lost 3 bases. There are 14 residues in the CDR3. CDR1 is MNHEY and CDR2 is SVGAGI in the germline V gene. The CDR3 reads CASSPTGLNQPQHF. CDR3 DNA: TGTGCCAGCAGCCCGACAGGGCTCAATCAGCCCCAGCATTTT.

CDR3 in amino acids: CASSLGTLVYEQYF. Here the CDR3 DNA reads TGCGCCAGCAGCTTGGGGACTCTCGTGTACGAGCAGTACTTC. This chain uses TRBV5-1 with TRBJ2-7; TRBD2 is a possible D gene (5 bases). The CDR3 has 14 amino acids. The V end lost 0 bases, the J end lost 4 bases, and 11 bases lay between the germline ends. Germline V CDR1 and CDR2: SGHRS, YFSETQ. Full variable domain (outside the CDR3, taken from reference TRBV5-1 and TRBJ2-7): KAGVTQTPRYLIKTRGQQVTLSCSPISGHRSVSWYQQTPGQGLQFLFEYFSETQRNKGNFPGRFSGRQFSNSRSEMNVSTLELGDSALYLCASSLGTLVYEQYFGPGTRLTVT.

This clone was detected only once. The rearrangement links TRBV28 to TRBJ1-5; D ambiguous. Germline CDR1 reads MDHEN; CDR2 reads SYDVKM. The CDR3 sequence is 13 residues long. V shed 3 bases and J shed 1 base, with 4 bases lying between them. The CDR3 DNA reads as TGTGCCAGCAGTTTCCCGAGCAATCAGCCCCAGCATTTT. Translated, it gives CASSFPSNQPQHF.

V and J are TRBV29-1 and TRBJ2-1; 10 bases match TRBD1. Germline CDR1 SQVTM, CDR2 ANQGSEA. After removal of 4 bases from V and 7 bases from J, the junction contained 4 bases not matched to a gene. This CDR3 contains 13 residues. DNA for the CDR3: TGCAGCGTTGTTTGGGACAGGGGTAATGAGCAGTTCTTC. Its protein is CSVVWDRGNEQFF.

The chain employs TRBV5-8 and TRBJ2-5, with TRBD2 identical over 11 bases. CDR1 SGHTS and CDR2 YDEGEE come from the germline V gene. The CDR3 covers 13 residues. The trim removed 9 bases at V and 4 bases at J, leaving 5 bases unmatched. The CDR3 DNA is TGTGCCACCGGACTAGCGGGTGGAGAGACCCAGTACTTC. It encodes CATGLAGGETQYF.

This clone showed up just a few times. This chain links TRBV7-3 with TRBJ1-1, with TRBD1 identical over 7 bases. Germline V gene data show CDR1 as SGHTA and CDR2 as FQGTGA. The CDR3 sequence is 14 residues long. The J segment lost 6 bases and the V segment lost 6 bases, leaving 10 bases of the junction unmatched. CDR3 sequence: CASRQGTDVAEAFF. In DNA form, the CDR3 reads TGTGCCAGCAGACAGGGGACCGACGTGGCTGAAGCTTTCTTT.

This sequence joins TRBV18 and TRBJ2-7, with a possible D match to TRBD1 (5 bases). Germline V CDR1 and CDR2: KGHSH, LQKENI. The CDR3 has 14 amino acids. The V end lost 1 base, the J end lost 2 bases, and 9 bases lay between the germline ends. The CDR3, as DNA: TGTGCCAGCTCACCACAAGGGGCGGCCTACGAGCAGTACTTC. Residues: CASSPQGAAYEQYF.

This chain connects TRBV5-8 to TRBJ1-2, with 7 nucleotides matching TRBD1. Germline assignment: CDR1 SGHTS and CDR2 YDEGEE. V dropped 1 base and J dropped 7; count of bases not matched to a gene: 4. The CDR3 spans 13 residues. CDR3 nucleotide sequence: TGTGCCAGCAGCTTGCCAGGGGGTATTGGCTACACCTTC. Its translation is CASSLPGGIGYTF. Using reference TRBV5-8 and TRBJ1-2 for the parts outside the CDR3, the full variable domain is EAGVTQSPTHLIKTRGQQATLRCSPISGHTSVYWYQQALGLGLQFLLWYDEGEERNRGNFPPRFSGRQFPNYSSELNVNALELEDSALYLCASSLPGGIGYTFGSGTRLTVV.

The V call is TRBV28, the J call TRBJ2-7, with 11 bases fitting TRBD2. Trimming cost V 5 bases and J 5 bases; bases outside gene matches: 8. The CDR3 runs 15 residues. Germline V gene lookup returns CDR1 MDHEN and CDR2 SYDVKM. The CDR3 is CASSVLAGVTHEQYF. The DNA of the CDR3 is TGTGCCAGCAGTGTACTAGCGGGAGTAACCCACGAGCAGTACTTC.

A single count supports this clone. The chain combines TRBV19 with TRBJ2-2; 9 bases line up with TRBD1. J gave up 6 bases and V 4 bases, and 9 bases lay outside the gene matches. The CDR3 extends over 16 amino acids. Germline V gives CDR1 LNHDA, CDR2 SQIVND (reference sequence). CDR3 sequence (DNA): TGTGCCAGTAGTACCCCCGGACAGGGGAGAGCCGGGGAGCTGTTTTTT. This codes for CASSTPGQGRAGELFF.

The V and J genes are TRBV2 and TRBJ1-3; D is unclear. The CDR3 has 13 amino acids. V was trimmed by 6 bases and J by 0 bases, leaving 6 bases between them. Germline lookup yields CDR1 SNHLY and CDR2 FYNNEI. CDR3 in DNA: TGTGCCAGCAGCTACTTCTCTGGAAACACCATATATTTT. This gives the protein CASSYFSGNTIYF.

The chain employs TRBV6-2 or TRBV6-3 and TRBJ1-3, with TRBD1 matching over 7 bases. Trimming took 4 bases from V and 0 from J; bases not matched to a gene: 3. Germline assignment: CDR1 MNHEY and CDR2 SVGEGT. CDR3 length equals 15 residues. This CDR3 is CASSSGQSSGNTIYF. Here the CDR3 DNA reads TGTGCCAGCAGTTCGGGACAGTCCTCTGGAAACACCATATATTTT.

The genes are TRBV5-1 and TRBJ2-5; perhaps TRBD1 as D (6 bases). Germline-derived CDR1 and CDR2 are SGHRS and YFSETQ. Trimming left V 5 bases short and J 5 bases short, with 19 bases between. There are 15 residues in the CDR3. CDR3 bases: TGCGCCAGCAGTCTAACCCAGGGGAGCGGTGAGACCCAGTACTTC. Amino acid sequence: CASSLTQGSGETQYF.